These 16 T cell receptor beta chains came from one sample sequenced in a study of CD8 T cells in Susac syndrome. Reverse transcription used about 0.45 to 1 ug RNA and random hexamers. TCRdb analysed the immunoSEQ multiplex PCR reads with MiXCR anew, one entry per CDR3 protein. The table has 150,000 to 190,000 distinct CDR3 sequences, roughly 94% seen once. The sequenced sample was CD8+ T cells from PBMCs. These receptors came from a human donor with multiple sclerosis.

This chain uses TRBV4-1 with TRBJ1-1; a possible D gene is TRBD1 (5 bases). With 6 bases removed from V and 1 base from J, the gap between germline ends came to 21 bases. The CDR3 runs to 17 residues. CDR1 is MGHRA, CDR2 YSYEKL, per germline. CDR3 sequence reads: CASRLWQGTGTNTEAFF. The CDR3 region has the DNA TGCGCCAGCAGGCTATGGCAGGGAACCGGAACGAACACTGAAGCTTTCTTT.

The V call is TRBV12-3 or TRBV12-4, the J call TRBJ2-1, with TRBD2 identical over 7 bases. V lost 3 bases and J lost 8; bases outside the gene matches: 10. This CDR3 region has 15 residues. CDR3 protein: CASSFSRGDRDEQFF. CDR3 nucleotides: TGTGCCAGCAGTTTCAGTCGGGGGGATAGGGATGAGCAGTTCTTC.

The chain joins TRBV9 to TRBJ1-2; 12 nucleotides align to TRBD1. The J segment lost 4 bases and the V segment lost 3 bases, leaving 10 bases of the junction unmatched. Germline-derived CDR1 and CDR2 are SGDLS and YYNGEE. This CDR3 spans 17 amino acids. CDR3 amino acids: CASSGGQGAEVTYGYTF. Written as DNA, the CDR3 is TGTGCCAGCAGCGGGGGACAGGGGGCGGAAGTCACCTATGGCTACACCTTC.

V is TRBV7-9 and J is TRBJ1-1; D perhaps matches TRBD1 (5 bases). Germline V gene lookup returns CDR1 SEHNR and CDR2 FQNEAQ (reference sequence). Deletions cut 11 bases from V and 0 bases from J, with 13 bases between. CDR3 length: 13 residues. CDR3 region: CAAEGPLNTEAFF. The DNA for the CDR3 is TGTGCCGCAGAGGGACCTCTGAACACTGAAGCTTTCTTT. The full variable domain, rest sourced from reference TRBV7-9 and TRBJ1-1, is DTGVSQNPRHKITKRGQNVTFRCDPISEHNRLYWYRQTLGQGPEFLTYFQNEAQLEKSRLLSDRFSAERPKGSFSTLEIQRTEQGDSAMYLCAAEGPLNTEAFFGQGTRLTVV.

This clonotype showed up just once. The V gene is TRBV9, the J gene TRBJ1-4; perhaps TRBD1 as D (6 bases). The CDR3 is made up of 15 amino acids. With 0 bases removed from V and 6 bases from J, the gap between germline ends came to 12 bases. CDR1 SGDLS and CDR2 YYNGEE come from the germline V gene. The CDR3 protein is CASSVGSRGDEKLFF. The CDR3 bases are TGTGCCAGCAGCGTAGGAAGCAGGGGTGATGAAAAACTGTTTTTT.

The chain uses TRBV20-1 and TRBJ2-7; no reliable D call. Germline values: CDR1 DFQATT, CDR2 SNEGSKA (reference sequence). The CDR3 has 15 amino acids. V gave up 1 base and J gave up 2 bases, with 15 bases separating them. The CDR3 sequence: CSARGVEDPTYEQYF. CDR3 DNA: TGCAGTGCTAGAGGAGTAGAGGATCCGACCTACGAGCAGTACTTC.

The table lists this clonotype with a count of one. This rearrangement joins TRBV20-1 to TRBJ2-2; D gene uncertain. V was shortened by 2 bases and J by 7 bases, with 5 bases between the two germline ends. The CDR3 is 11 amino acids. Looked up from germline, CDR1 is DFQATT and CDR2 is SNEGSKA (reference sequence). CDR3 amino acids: CSARSGGELFF. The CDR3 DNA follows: TGCAGTGCTAGAAGTGGCGGGGAGCTGTTTTTT.

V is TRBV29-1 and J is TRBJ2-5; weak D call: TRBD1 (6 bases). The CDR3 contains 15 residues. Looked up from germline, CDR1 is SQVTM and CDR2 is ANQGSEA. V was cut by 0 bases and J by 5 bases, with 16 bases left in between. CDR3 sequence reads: CSVEDLEGGMETQYF. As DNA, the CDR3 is TGCAGCGTTGAAGATTTGGAAGGGGGAATGGAGACCCAGTACTTC.

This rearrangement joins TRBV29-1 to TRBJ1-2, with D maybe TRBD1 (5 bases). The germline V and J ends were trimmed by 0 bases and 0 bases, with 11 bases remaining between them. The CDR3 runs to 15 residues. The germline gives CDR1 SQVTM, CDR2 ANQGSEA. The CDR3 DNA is TGCAGCGTTGAAGAGGGGGTGACGTCTAACTATGGCTACACCTTC. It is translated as CSVEEGVTSNYGYTF.

CDR3 amino acids: CASTTERGQPQHF. The DNA of the CDR3 is TGTGCCAGCACCACGGAAAGGGGGCAGCCCCAGCATTTT. The chain couples TRBV7-9 to TRBJ1-5; tentative D call: TRBD1 (6 bases). The CDR3 is 13 amino acids. V was shortened by 7 bases and J by 7 bases, with 14 bases between the two germline ends. Germline CDR1 SEHNR, CDR2 FQNEAQ (reference sequence).

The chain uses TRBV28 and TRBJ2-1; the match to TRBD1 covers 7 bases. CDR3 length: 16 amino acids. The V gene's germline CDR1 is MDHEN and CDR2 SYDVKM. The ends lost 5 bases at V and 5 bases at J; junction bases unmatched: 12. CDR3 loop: CASSNPPRQGDNEQFF. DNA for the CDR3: TGTGCCAGCAGTAACCCCCCCCGACAGGGTGACAATGAGCAGTTCTTC.

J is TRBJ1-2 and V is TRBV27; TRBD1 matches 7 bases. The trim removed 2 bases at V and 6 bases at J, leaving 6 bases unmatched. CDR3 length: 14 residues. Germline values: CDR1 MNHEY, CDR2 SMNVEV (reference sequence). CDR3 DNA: TGTGCCAGCAGTTTAACCCCGAGGGGGCATGGCTACACCTTC. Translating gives CASSLTPRGHGYTF.

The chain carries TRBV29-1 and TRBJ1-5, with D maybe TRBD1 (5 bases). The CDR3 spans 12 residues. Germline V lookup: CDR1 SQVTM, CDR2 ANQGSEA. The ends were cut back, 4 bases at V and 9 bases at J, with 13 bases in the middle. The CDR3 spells CSVGEGLRPQHF. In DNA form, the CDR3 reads TGCAGCGTTGGGGAGGGGCTGAGGCCCCAGCATTTT.

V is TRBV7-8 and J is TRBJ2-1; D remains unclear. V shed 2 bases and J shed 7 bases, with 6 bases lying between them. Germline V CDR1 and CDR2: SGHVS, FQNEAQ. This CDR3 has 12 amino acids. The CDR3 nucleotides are TGTGCCAGCAGCTTAAAGACGAATGAGCAGTTCTTC. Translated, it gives CASSLKTNEQFF. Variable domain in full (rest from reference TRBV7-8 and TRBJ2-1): GAGVSQSPRYKVAKRGQDVALRCDPISGHVSLFWYQQALGQGPEFLTYFQNEAQLDKSGLPSDRFFAERPEGSVSTLKIQRTQQEDSAVYLCASSLKTNEQFFGPGTRLTVL.

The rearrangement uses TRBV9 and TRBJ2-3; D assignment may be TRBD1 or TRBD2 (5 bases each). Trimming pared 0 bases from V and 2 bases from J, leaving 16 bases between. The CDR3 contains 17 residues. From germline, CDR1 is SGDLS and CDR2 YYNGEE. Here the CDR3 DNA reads TGTGCCAGCAGCGTAGGAGGGGATCTGGGCCCCACAGATACGCAGTATTTT. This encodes CASSVGGDLGPTDTQYF.

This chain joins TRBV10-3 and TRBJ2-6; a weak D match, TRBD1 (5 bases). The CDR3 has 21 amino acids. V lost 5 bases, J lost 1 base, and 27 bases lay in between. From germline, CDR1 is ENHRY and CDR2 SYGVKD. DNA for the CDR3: TGTGCCATCAGTCTGACCATATCGACAGATTCCACCCAGTCTGGGGCCAACGTCCTGACTTTC. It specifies CAISLTISTDSTQSGANVLTF.